This TCR beta chain was documented in a study of OX40 agonist ivuxolimab in advanced cancers. Study-level results: The authors also found low normalized T-cell clonal expansion in some nonresponders.

Produced via immunoSEQ multiplex PCR; TCRdb's table is partial and in-frame only. Among about 30,000 clones, around 85% were seen once, and the ten largest hold approximately 11%. Concerning this clone: Its matching antigen is unknown.

Per the germline V gene, CDR1 is MGHRA and CDR2 is YSYEKL. The CDR3 runs to 15 residues. The J segment lost 3 bases and the V segment lost 1 base, leaving 6 bases of the junction unmatched. Sample: CD4+ or CD8+ T cells sorted from blood, taken in a trial of the OX40 agonist ivuxolimab. The origin of this receptor is an adult with an advanced solid tumor such as melanoma, head and neck, liver or kidney cancer. The V gene is TRBV4-1, the J gene TRBJ2-7, with 7 bases identical to TRBD2. The CDR3 spells CASSQAGTIDYEQYF. The DNA of the CDR3 is TGCGCCAGCAGCCAAGCCGGGACTATAGACTACGAGCAGTACTTC.